In this sample, the clone carrying this TCR beta chain turned up a few times. The antigen is unknown. This sample stems from a study of early T cells in non-severe SARS-CoV-2 infection. Study-level background: Bulk RNA taken from unsorted whole blood was sequenced, leaving chains unpaired.

Study conclusions and caveats: Lookups in VDJdb leaned toward anti-spike CD8 responses and missed private and CD4 specificities.

This CDR3 has 14 amino acids. Germline V lookup: CDR1 MNHNS, CDR2 SASEGT. Trimming removed 2 bases from V and 4 bases from J, with 11 bases in between. Researchers tagged individual cDNA molecules with unique molecular identifiers. TCRdb re-analysed the 5' RACE reads in MiXCR, keeping a single row per CDR3 protein. Among tens of thousands of distinct CDR3 sequences, more than 6.5% were seen once, and the ten largest hold roughly 5.6%. The sequencing here drew on whole blood, taken at baseline. The V and J genes are TRBV6-1 and TRBJ1-1; D gene ambiguous. The receptor was derived from an adult who was a healthcare worker with PCR-confirmed SARS-CoV-2 infection or an uninfected control (not recorded which). The CDR3 here is CASSESWGRTEAFF. In nucleotides, the CDR3 is TGTGCCAGCAGTGAATCCTGGGGTCGCACTGAAGCTTTCTTT.